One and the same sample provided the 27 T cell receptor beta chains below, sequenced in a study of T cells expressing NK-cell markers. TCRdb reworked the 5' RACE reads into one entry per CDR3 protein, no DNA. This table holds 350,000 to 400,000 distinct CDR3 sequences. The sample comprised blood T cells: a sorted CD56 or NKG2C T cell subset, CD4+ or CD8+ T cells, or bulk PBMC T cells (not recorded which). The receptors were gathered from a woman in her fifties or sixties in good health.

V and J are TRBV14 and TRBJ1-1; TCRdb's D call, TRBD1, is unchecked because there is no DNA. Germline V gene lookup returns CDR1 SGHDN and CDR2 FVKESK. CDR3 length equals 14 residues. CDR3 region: CASSPRLGGTEAFF. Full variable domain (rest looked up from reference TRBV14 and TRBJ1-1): EAGVTQFPSHSVIEKGQTVTLRCDPISGHDNLYWYRRVMGKEIKFLLHFVKESKQDESGMPNNRFLAERTGGTYSTLKVQPAELEDSGVYFCASSPRLGGTEAFFGQGTRLTVV.

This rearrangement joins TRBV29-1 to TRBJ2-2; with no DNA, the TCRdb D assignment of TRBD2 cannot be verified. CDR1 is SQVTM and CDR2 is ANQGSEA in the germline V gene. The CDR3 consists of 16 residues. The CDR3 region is CSVQTTAGGYAGELFF.

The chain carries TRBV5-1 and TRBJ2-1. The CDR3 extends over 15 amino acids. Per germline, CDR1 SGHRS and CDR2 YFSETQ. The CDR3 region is CASSLGGLYPNEQFF.

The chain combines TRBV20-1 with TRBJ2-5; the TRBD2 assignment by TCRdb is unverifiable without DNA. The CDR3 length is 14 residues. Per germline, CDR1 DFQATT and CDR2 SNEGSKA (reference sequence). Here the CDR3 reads CSGRKRELLETQYF.

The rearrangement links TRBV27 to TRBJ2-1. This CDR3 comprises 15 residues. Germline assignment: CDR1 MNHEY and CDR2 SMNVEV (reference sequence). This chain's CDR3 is CASSSGRIKYNEQFF.

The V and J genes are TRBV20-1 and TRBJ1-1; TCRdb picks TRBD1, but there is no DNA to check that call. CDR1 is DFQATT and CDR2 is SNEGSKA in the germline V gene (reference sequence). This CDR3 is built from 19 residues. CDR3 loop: CSARDRGLKQGLRDTEAFF.

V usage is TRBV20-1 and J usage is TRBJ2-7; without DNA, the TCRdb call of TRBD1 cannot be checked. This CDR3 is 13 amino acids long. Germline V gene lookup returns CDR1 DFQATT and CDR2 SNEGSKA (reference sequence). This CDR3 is CSASGRSTYEQYF.

The CDR3 protein is CSARVTGGLDTEAFF. This sequence joins TRBV20-1 and TRBJ1-1; TCRdb lists TRBD1, though no DNA is available to test this call. Germline V CDR1 and CDR2: DFQATT, SNEGSKA (reference sequence). The CDR3 covers 15 residues.

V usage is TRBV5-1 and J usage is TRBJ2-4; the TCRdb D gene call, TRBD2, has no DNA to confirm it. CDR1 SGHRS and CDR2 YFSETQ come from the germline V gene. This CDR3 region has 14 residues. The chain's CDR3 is CASSPSGRADIQYF.

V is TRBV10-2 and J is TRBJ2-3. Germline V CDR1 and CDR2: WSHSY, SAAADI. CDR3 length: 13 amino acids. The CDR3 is CASSDTRPDTQYF.

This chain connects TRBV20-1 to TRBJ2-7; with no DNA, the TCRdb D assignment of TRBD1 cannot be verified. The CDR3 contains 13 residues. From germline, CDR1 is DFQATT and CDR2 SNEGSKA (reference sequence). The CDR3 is CSAGGESGYEQYF.

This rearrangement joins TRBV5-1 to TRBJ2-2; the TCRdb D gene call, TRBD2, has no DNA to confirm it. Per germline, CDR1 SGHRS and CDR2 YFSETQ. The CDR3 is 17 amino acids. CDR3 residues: CASSRASGLAISGELFF.

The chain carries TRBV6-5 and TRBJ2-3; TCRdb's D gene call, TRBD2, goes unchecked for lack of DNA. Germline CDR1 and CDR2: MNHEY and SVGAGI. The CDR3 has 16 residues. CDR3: CASSWGLAYSTDTQYF.

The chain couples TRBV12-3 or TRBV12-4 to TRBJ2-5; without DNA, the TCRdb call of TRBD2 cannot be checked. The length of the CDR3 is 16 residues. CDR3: CASSLEASGRAETQYF.

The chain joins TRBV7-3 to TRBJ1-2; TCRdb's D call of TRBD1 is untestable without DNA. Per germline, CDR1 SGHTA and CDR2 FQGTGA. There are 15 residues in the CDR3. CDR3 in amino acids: CASSLTYRTGDGYTF.

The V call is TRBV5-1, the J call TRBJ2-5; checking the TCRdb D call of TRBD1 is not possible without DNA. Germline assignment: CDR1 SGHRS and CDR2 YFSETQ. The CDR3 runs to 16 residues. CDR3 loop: CASSFGHLGGAETQYF.

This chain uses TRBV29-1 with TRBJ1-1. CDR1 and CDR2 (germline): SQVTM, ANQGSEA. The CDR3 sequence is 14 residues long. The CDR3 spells CSVWKSGSWTEAFF.

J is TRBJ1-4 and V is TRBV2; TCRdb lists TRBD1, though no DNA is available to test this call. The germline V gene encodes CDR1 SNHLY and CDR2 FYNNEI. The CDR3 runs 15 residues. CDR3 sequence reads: CASYMGRRLNEKLFF.

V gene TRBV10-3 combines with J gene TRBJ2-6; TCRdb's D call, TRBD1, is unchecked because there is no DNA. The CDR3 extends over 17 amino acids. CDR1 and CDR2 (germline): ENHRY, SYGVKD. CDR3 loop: CAISEGVINSGANVLTF.

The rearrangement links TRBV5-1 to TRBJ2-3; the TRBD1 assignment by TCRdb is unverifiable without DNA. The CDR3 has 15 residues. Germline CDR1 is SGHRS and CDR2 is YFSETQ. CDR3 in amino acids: CASSLYGQSTDTQYF.

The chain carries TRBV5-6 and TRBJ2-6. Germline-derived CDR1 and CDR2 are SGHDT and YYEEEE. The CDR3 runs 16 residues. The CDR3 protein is CASSYRWGSGANVLTF.

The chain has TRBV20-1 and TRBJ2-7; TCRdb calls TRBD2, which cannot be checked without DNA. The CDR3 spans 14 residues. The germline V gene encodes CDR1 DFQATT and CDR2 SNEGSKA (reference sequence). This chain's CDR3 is CSARDSPGHYEQYF.

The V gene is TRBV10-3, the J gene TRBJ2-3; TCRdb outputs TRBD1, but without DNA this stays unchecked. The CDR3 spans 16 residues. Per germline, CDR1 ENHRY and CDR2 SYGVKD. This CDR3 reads CAISESTGLGGDTQYF.

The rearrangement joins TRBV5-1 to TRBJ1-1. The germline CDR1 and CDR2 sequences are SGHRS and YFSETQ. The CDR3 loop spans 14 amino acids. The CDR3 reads CASSLTPKNTEAFF.

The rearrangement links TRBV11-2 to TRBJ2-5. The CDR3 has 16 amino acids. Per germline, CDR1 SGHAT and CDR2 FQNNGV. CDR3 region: CASSLLRQRPKETQYF.

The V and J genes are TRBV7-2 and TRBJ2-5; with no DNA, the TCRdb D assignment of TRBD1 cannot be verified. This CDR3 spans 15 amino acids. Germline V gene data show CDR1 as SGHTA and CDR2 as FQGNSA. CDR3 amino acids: CASSLTSALLETQYF. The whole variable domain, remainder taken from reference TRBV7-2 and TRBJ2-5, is GAGVSQSPSNKVTEKGKDVELRCDPISGHTALYWYRQSLGQGLEFLIYFQGNSAPDKSGLPSDRFSAERTGGSVSTLTIQRTQQEDSAVYLCASSLTSALLETQYFGPGTRLLVL.

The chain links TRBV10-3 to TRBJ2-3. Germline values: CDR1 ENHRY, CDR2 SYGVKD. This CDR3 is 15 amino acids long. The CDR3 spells CAISESGSGTDTQYF.